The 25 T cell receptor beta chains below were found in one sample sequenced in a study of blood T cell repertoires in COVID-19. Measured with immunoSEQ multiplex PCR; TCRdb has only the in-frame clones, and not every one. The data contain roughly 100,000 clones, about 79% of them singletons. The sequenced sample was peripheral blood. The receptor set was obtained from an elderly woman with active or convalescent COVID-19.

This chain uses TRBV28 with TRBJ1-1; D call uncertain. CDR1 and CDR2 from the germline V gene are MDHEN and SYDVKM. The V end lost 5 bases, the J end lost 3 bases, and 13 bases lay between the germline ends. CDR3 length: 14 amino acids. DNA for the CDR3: TGTGCCAGCAGTATTACCGGGTGGGACACTGAAGCTTTCTTT. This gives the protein CASSITGWDTEAFF. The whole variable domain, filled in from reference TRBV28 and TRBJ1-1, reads DVKVTQSSRYLVKRTGEKVFLECVQDMDHENMFWYRQDPGLGLRLIYFSYDVKMKEKGDIPEGYSVSREKKERFSLILESASTNQTSMYLCASSITGWDTEAFFGQGTRLTVV.

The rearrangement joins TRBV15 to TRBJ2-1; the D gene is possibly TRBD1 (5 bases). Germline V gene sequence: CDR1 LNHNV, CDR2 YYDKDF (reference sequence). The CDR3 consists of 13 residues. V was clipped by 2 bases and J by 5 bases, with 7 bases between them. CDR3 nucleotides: TGTGCCACCAGCAGAACCAGGGACAATGAGCAGTTCTTC. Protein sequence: CATSRTRDNEQFF.

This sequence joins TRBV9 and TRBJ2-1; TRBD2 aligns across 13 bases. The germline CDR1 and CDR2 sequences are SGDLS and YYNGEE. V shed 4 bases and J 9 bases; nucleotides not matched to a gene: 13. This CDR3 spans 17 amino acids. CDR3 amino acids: CASSTSLRTSGSTEQFF. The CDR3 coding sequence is TGTGCCAGCAGCACCAGTCTCCGGACTAGCGGGAGCACTGAGCAGTTCTTC.

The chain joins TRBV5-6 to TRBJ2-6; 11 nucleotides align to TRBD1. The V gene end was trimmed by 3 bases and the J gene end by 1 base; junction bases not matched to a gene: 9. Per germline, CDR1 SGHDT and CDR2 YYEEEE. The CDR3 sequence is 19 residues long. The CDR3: CASSSRWDRGLSGANVLTF. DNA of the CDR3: TGTGCCAGCAGCTCGAGGTGGGACAGGGGGTTGTCTGGGGCCAACGTCCTGACTTTC. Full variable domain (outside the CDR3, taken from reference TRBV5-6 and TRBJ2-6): DAGVTQSPTHLIKTRGQQVTLRCSPKSGHDTVSWYQQALGQGPQFIFQYYEEEERQRGNFPDRFSGHQFPNYSSELNVNALLLGDSALYLCASSSRWDRGLSGANVLTFGAGSRLTVL.

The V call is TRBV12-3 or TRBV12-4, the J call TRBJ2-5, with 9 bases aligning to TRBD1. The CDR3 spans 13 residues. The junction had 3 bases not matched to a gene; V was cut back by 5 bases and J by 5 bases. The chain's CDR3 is CASSGTGYETQYF. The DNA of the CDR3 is TGTGCCAGCAGTGGGACAGGGTATGAGACCCAGTACTTC.

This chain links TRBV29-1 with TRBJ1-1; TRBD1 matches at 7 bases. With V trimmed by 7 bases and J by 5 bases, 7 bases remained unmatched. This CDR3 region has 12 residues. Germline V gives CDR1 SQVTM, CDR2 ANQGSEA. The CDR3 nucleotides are TGCAGCGGATTACAGGGGAGGACTGAAGCTTTCTTT. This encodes CSGLQGRTEAFF.

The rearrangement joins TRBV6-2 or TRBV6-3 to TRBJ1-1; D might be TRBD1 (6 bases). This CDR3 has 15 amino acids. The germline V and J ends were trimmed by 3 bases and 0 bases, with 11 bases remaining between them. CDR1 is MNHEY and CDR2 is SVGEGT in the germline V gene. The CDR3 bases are TGTGCCAGCAGTTATCCCACAGGGTTGAACACTGAAGCTTTCTTT. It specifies CASSYPTGLNTEAFF.

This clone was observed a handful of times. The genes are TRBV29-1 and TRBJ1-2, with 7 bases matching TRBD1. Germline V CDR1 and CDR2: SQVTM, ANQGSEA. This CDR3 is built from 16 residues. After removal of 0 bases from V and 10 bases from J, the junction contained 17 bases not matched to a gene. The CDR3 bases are TGCAGCGTTGAAGATCCCGGGGAACGGACAGGCCCGGACTACACCTTC. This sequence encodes CSVEDPGERTGPDYTF.

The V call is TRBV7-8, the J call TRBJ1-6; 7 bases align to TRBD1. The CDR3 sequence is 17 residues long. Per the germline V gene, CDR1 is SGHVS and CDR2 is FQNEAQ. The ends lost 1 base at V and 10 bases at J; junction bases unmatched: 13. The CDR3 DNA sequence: TGTGCCAGCAGCTTAGATGTCCGACAGGGCCATAGGTCACCCCTCCACTTT. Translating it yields CASSLDVRQGHRSPLHF.

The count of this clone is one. The CDR3 sequence: CATTSWGRTSRDTQYF. The CDR3 DNA follows: TGTGCCACTACCTCCTGGGGCAGGACGTCAAGGGATACGCAGTATTTT. V and J are TRBV19 and TRBJ2-3; perhaps TRBD1 as D (5 bases). The ends were cut back, 10 bases at V and 6 bases at J, with 26 bases in the middle. The CDR3 has 16 amino acids. Germline loops: CDR1 LNHDA, CDR2 SQIVND (reference sequence).

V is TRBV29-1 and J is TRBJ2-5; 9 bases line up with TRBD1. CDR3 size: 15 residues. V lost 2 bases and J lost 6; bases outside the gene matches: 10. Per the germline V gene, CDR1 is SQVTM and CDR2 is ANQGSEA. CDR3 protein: CSVEPGTGIMKTQYF. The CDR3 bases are TGCAGCGTTGAACCCGGGACAGGGATAATGAAGACCCAGTACTTC.

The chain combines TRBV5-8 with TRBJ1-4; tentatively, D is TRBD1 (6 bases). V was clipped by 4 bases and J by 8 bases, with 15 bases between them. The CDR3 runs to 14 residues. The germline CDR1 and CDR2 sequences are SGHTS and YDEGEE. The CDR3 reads CASSPTGRGEKLFF. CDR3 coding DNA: TGTGCCAGCAGCCCCACAGGGAGGGGCGAAAAACTGTTTTTT.

The CDR3, as DNA: TGTGCCAGCAGTGACTCGAATGGGGGGAATTCACCCCTCCACTTT. Residues: CASSDSNGGNSPLHF. This rearrangement joins TRBV6-4 to TRBJ1-6; a possible D gene is TRBD1 (5 bases). CDR3 length: 15 amino acids. Germline values: CDR1 MRHNA, CDR2 SNTAGT. V lost 0 bases, J lost 7 bases, and 10 bases lay in between.

The DNA of the CDR3 is TGCGCCAGCAGCTCTGCACTAGCGGGAGAAGAGACCCAGTACTTC. It specifies CASSSALAGEETQYF. The chain carries TRBV5-1 and TRBJ2-5; 11 bases are shared with TRBD2. The germline V gene has CDR1 SGHRS and CDR2 YFSETQ. Trimming took 3 bases from V and 3 from J; bases not matched to a gene: 4. The CDR3 is made up of 15 amino acids.

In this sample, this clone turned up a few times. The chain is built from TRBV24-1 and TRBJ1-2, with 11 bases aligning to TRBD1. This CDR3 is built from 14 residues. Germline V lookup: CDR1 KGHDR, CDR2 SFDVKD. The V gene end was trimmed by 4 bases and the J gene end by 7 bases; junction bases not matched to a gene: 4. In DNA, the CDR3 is TGTGCCACCAGTGAAGGACAGGGGGCGGTTGGCTACACCTTC. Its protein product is CATSEGQGAVGYTF.

CDR3 region: CASSQPNRGAEAFF. The CDR3 nucleotides are TGTGCCAGCAGCCAACCGAACAGGGGGGCTGAAGCTTTCTTT. The chain has TRBV3-1 (or the pseudogene TRBV3-2) and TRBJ1-1; TRBD1 agrees at 8 bases. The germline CDR1 and CDR2 sequences are LGHDT and YNNKEL (reference sequence). The V gene end was trimmed by 2 bases and the J gene end by 6 bases; junction bases not matched to a gene: 5. This CDR3 comprises 14 residues.

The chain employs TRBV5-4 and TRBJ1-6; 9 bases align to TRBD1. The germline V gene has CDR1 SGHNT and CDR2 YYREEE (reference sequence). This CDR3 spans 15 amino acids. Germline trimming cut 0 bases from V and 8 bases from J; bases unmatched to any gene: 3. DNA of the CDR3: TGTGCCAGCAGCTTGGAGGGGACAGGGTATTCACCCCTCCACTTT. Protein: CASSLEGTGYSPLHF.

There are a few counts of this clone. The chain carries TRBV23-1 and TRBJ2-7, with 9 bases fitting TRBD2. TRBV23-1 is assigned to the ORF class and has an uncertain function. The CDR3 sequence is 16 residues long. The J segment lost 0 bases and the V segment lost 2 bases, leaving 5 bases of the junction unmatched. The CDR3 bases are TGCGCCAGCAGTCAAAGGGGTAGCGGGAGCTCCTACGAGCAGTACTTC. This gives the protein CASSQRGSGSSYEQYF.

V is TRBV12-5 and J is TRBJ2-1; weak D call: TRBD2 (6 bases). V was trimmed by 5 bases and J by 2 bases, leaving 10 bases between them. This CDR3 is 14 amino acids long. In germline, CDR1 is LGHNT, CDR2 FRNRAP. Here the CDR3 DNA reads TGTGCTAGTGGTCCCGGGAGTACCTACAATGAGCAGTTCTTC. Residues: CASGPGSTYNEQFF.

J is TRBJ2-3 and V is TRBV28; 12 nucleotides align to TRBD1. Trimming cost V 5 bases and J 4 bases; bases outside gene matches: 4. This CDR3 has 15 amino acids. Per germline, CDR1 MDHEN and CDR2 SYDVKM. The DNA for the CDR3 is TGTGCCAGCAGTGGGGGACAGGGGGCATCAGATACGCAGTATTTT. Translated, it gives CASSGGQGASDTQYF.

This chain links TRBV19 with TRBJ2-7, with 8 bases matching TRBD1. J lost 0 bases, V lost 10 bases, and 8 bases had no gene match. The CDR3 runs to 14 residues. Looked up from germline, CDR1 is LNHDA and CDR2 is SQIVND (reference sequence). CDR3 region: CATTDRESSYEQYF. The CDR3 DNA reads TGTGCCACCACGGACAGGGAGAGCTCCTACGAGCAGTACTTC.

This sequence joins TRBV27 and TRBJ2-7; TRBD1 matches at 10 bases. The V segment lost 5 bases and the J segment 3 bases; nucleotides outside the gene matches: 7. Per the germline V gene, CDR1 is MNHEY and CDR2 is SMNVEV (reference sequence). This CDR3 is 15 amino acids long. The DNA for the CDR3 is TGTGCCAGCAGTACCCAGACAGGGGGCATCTACGAGCAGTACTTC. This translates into CASSTQTGGIYEQYF.

The CDR3 DNA is TGTGCCAGTAGGACAGGGTACCAGCCCCAGCATTTT. This codes for CASRTGYQPQHF. This chain joins TRBV19 and TRBJ1-5, with TRBD1 matching over 7 bases. The CDR3 sequence is 12 residues long. Germline CDR1 and CDR2: LNHDA and SQIVND (reference sequence). The V gene end was trimmed by 6 bases and the J gene end by 7 bases; junction bases not matched to a gene: 3.

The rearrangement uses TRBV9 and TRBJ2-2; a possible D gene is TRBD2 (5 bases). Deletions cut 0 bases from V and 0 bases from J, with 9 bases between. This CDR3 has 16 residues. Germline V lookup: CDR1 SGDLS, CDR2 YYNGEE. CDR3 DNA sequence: TGTGCCAGCAGCGTAGATGGCGGGTCGAACACCGGGGAGCTGTTTTTT. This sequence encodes CASSVDGGSNTGELFF.

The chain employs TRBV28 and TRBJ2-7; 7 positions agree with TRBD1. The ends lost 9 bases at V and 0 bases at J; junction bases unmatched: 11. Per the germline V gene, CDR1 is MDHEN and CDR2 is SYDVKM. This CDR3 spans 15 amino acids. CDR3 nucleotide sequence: TGTGCCAGTCAAGTACGGACAGGCAGCTCCTACGAGCAGTACTTC. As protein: CASQVRTGSSYEQYF.